Following are 10 T cell receptor beta chains from one sample sequenced in a study of cytomegalovirus exposure and HLA in healthy donors. 60 Vbeta and 13 Jbeta primers were used in PCR. Profiling relied on immunoSEQ multiplex PCR, and the TCRdb table lists in-frame clones only, not all of them. The sample yields over 120,000 clones, of which the top ten take up 0.85% to 1%. The specimen sequenced was PBMCs. The source is a male donor in good health and CMV-seronegative.

The V call is TRBV7-2, the J call TRBJ2-2; D is possibly TRBD1 (5 bases). The CDR3 has 14 residues. Germline V lookup: CDR1 SGHTA, CDR2 FQGNSA. The germline V and J ends were trimmed by 0 bases and 6 bases, with 8 bases remaining between them. The CDR3 DNA sequence: TGTGCCAGCAGCTTAGCTCAGGGTTCCGGGGAGCTGTTTTTT. Its protein product is CASSLAQGSGELFF.

The chain combines TRBV4-3 with TRBJ2-7; the match to TRBD1 covers 7 bases. The CDR3 extends over 14 amino acids. V dropped 4 bases and J dropped 0; count of bases not matched to a gene: 3. CDR1 is LGHNA, CDR2 YSLEER, per germline. CDR3 DNA sequence: TGCGCCAGCAGCCTCGGACAGGCCTCCTACGAGCAGTACTTC. Translating it yields CASSLGQASYEQYF.

The V call is TRBV30, the J call TRBJ2-7; 7 nucleotides agree with TRBD1. This CDR3 has 13 residues. After removal of 5 bases from V and 0 bases from J, the junction contained 4 bases not matched to a gene. Germline CDR1 reads GTSNPN; CDR2 reads SVGIG (reference sequence). The CDR3 DNA reads TGTGCCTGGCAGGGACAGCGCTCCTACGAGCAGTACTTC. Translation: CAWQGQRSYEQYF.

The chain has TRBV19 and TRBJ2-7, with 16 bases matching TRBD2. Trimming cost V 5 bases and J 2 bases; bases outside gene matches: 21. Germline loops: CDR1 LNHDA, CDR2 SQIVND (reference sequence). The CDR3 consists of 22 residues. The CDR3: CASSSTGLAGGLSRISTYEQYF. CDR3 sequence (DNA): TGTGCCAGTAGTTCAACGGGACTAGCGGGAGGGCTAAGTAGGATCTCCACCTACGAGCAGTACTTC.

J is TRBJ2-2 and V is TRBV18; D is ambiguous. This CDR3 has 12 residues. CDR1 is KGHSH, CDR2 LQKENI, per germline. The V gene lost 3 bases and the J gene lost 7 bases, with 6 bases spanning the gap. CDR3: CASSPVGGELFF. In DNA, the CDR3 is TGTGCCAGCTCACCGGTCGGCGGGGAGCTGTTTTTT.

The CDR3 nucleotides read TGCGCCAGCAGCCAAGTGGCAGGCGGGCAGCCCCAGCATTTT. Translating it yields CASSQVAGGQPQHF. The chain uses TRBV4-3 and TRBJ1-5, with unresolved D. V shed 1 base and J shed 7 bases, with 11 bases lying between them. The CDR3 runs to 14 residues. CDR1 and CDR2 from the germline V gene are LGHNA and YSLEER.

The gene calls are TRBV4-3 and TRBJ2-5; 9 nucleotides line up with TRBD2. Germline V gene sequence: CDR1 LGHNA, CDR2 YSLEER. The CDR3 contains 15 residues. The trim removed 4 bases at V and 3 bases at J, leaving 6 bases unmatched. The CDR3 sequence: CASSLSLAGEETQYF. CDR3 coding DNA: TGCGCCAGCAGCCTGTCTTTAGCGGGGGAAGAGACCCAGTACTTC.

This chain uses TRBV4-3 with TRBJ1-6; D possibly corresponds to TRBD1 (5 bases). The ends were cut back, 0 bases at V and 9 bases at J, with 9 bases in the middle. The CDR3 spans 14 residues. Germline CDR1 reads LGHNA; CDR2 reads YSLEER. CDR3 amino acids: CASSQDQRGSPLHF. For the CDR3, the DNA is TGCGCCAGCAGCCAAGATCAAAGGGGTTCACCCCTCCACTTT.

The V and J genes are TRBV30 and TRBJ1-1; TRBD1 might be the D (5 bases). CDR1 and CDR2 from the germline V gene are GTSNPN and SVGIG (reference sequence). There are 12 residues in the CDR3. V was trimmed by 1 base and J by 6 bases, leaving 9 bases between them. CDR3 DNA: TGTGCCTGGAGTGCTAGGGGATCTGAAGCTTTCTTT. It yields the protein CAWSARGSEAFF.

The chain links TRBV6-1 to TRBJ2-3; 11 bases align to TRBD2. CDR1 is MNHNS and CDR2 is SASEGT in the germline V gene. Unmatched junction bases numbered 3, after V lost 3 bases and J lost 4 bases. This CDR3 spans 15 amino acids. The CDR3 bases are TGTGCCAGCAGTGAGCAACTAGCGGGAGCAGATACGCAGTATTTT. Translated, it gives CASSEQLAGADTQYF.